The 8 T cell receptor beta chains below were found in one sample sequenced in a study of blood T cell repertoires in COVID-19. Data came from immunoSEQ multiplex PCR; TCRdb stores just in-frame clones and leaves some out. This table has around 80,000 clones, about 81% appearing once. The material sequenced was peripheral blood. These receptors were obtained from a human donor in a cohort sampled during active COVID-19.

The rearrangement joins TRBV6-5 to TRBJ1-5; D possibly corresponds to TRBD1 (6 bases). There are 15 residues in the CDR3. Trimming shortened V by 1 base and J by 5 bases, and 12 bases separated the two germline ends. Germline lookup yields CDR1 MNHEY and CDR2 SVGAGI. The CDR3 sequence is CASSYLQGRDQPQHF. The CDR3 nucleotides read TGTGCCAGCAGTTACTTGCAGGGGCGAGATCAGCCCCAGCATTTT.

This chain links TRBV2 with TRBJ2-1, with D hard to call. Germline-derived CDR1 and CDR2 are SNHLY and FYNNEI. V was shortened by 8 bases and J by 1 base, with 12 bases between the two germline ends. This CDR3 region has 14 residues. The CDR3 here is CASSQQSSYNEQFF. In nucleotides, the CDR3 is TGTGCCAGCTCTCAACAGTCGTCCTACAATGAGCAGTTCTTC.

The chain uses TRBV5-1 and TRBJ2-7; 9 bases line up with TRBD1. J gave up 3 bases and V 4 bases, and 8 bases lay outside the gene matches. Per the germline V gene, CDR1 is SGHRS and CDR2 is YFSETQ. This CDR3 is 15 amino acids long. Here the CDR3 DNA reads TGCGCCAGCAGCCGCCCGGACAGGGGCCACTACGAGCAGTACTTC. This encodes CASSRPDRGHYEQYF.

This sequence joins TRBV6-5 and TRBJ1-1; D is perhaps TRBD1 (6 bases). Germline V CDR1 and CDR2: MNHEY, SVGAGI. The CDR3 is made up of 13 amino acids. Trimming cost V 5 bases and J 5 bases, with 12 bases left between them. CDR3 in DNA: TGTGCCAGCAGTCCCACAGGGTATACTGAAGCTTTCTTT. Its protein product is CASSPTGYTEAFF.

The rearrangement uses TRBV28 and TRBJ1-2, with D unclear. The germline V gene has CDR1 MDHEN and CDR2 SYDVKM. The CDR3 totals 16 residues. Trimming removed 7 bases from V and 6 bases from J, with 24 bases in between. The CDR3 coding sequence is TGTGCCAGCATCCGGACGGGCGGGATGAAGGTACATGGCTACACCTTC. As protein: CASIRTGGMKVHGYTF.

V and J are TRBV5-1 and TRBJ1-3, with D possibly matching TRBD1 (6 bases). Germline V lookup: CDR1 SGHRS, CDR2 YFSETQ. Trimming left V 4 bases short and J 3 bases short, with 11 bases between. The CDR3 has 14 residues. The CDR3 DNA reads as TGCGCCAGCAGCCTCACAGGGTTTGGAAACACCATATATTTT. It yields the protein CASSLTGFGNTIYF. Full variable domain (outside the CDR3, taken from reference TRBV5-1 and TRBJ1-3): KAGVTQTPRYLIKTRGQQVTLSCSPISGHRSVSWYQQTPGQGLQFLFEYFSETQRNKGNFPGRFSGRQFSNSRSEMNVSTLELGDSALYLCASSLTGFGNTIYFGEGSWLTVV.

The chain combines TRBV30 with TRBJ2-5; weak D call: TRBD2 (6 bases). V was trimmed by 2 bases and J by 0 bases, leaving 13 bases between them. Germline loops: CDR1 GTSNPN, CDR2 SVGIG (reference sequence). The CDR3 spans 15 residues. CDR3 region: CAWSLGRDYQETQYF. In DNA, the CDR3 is TGTGCCTGGAGTTTGGGCCGGGACTACCAAGAGACCCAGTACTTC.

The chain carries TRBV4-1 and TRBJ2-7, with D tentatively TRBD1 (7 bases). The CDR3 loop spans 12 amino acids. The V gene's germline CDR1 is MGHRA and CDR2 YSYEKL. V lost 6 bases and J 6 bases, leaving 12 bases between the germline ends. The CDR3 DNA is TGCGCCAGCAGAGATCAGGGGGGCGAGCAGTACTTC. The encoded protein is CASRDQGGEQYF.